These 27 T cell receptor beta chains share one sample of origin, sequenced in a study of cytomegalovirus exposure and HLA in healthy donors. 60 Vbeta and 13 Jbeta primers were used in PCR. Repertoires were generated with immunoSEQ multiplex PCR, while TCRdb's copy carries only in-frame clones and drops some. In the table there are about 69,000 clones, 60% to 85% of which are singletons. Sequencing was performed on PBMCs. The receptors were sampled from a man aged 18 to 29 in good health and CMV-seronegative.

The chain links TRBV29-1 to TRBJ2-3; D uncertain. Looked up from germline, CDR1 is SQVTM and CDR2 is ANQGSEA. The ends were cut back, 3 bases at V and 5 bases at J, with 6 bases in the middle. This CDR3 is built from 11 residues. The CDR3 coding sequence is TGCAGCGTTGATAGTATAGATACGCAGTATTTT. Its translation is CSVDSIDTQYF.

This sequence joins TRBV6-4 and TRBJ1-2; TRBD1 agrees at 7 bases. Trimming cost V 6 bases and J 3 bases; bases outside gene matches: 7. Germline V gives CDR1 MRHNA, CDR2 SNTAGT. CDR3 length equals 14 residues. In nucleotides, the CDR3 is TGTGCCAGCAGACCCACCGGGACAGACTATGGCTACACCTTC. Translating gives CASRPTGTDYGYTF.

The rearrangement joins TRBV6-6 to TRBJ2-7; D unresolved. The germline gives CDR1 MNHNY, CDR2 SVGAGI (reference sequence). The CDR3 consists of 14 residues. V was cut by 0 bases and J by 5 bases, with 11 bases left in between. CDR3 DNA: TGTGCCAGCAGTTACTCGCCGGGTCAAGACGAGCAGTACGTC. Amino acids: CASSYSPGQDEQYV.

This clone was seen only a few times. This sequence joins TRBV27 and TRBJ2-7, with D uncertain. Germline-derived CDR1 and CDR2 are MNHEY and SMNVEV (reference sequence). CDR3 length: 11 amino acids. The germline V and J ends were trimmed by 2 bases and 3 bases, with 2 bases remaining between them. CDR3 sequence (DNA): TGTGCCAGCAGTTTACACTACGAGCAGTACGTC. Translation gives CASSLHYEQYV.

This sequence joins TRBV29-1 and TRBJ2-1; a weak D match, TRBD1 (5 bases). The CDR3 totals 16 residues. Trimming took off 6 bases at V and 0 bases at J, with 18 bases between the two ends. CDR1 SQVTM and CDR2 ANQGSEA come from the germline V gene. CDR3 nucleotide sequence: TGCAGCGTCCCCCGGAATTTAGGGGTCTCCTACAATGAGCAGTTCTTC. Its protein product is CSVPRNLGVSYNEQFF.

In nucleotides, the CDR3 is TGTGCCAGCAGGGCCCATGAAAGGGGCCGGGAGACCCAGTACTTC. Residues: CASRAHERGRETQYF. The V call is TRBV2, the J call TRBJ2-5; weak D call: TRBD1 (5 bases). CDR1 and CDR2 (germline): SNHLY, FYNNEI. There are 15 residues in the CDR3. The V and J ends lost 6 bases and 5 bases respectively, with 19 bases between them.

The chain joins TRBV29-1 to TRBJ2-1; D is possibly TRBD1 (6 bases). V lost 6 bases, J lost 7 bases, and 10 bases lay in between. Germline assignment: CDR1 SQVTM and CDR2 ANQGSEA. This CDR3 contains 11 residues. CDR3 coding DNA: TGCAGCGTCATTAGGGGGAATGAGCAGTTCTTC. Residues: CSVIRGNEQFF.

This clone was seen once. This chain joins TRBV10-1 and TRBJ2-7, with unresolved D. With 0 bases removed from V and 6 bases from J, the gap between germline ends came to 12 bases. The CDR3 contains 14 residues. Per germline, CDR1 WNHNN and CDR2 SYGVQD (reference sequence). Here the CDR3 reads CASSESGVQREQYF. The CDR3 coding sequence is TGCGCCAGCAGTGAGTCTGGAGTACAACGCGAGCAGTACTTC.

This clone was observed a single time. The chain uses TRBV7-3 and TRBJ2-1; TRBD2 agrees at 11 bases. Trimming removed 4 bases from V and 4 bases from J; junction bases left unmatched: 0. The CDR3 has 14 residues. Germline values: CDR1 SGHTA, CDR2 FQGTGA. The CDR3 reads CASSSSGGYNEQFF. The DNA of the CDR3 is TGTGCCAGCAGCTCTAGCGGGGGGTACAATGAGCAGTTCTTC.

This clone came up a few times. The chain joins TRBV5-6 to TRBJ2-6, with D unresolved. Trimming left V 2 bases short and J 1 base short, with 4 bases between. Germline V gene lookup returns CDR1 SGHDT and CDR2 YYEEEE. The CDR3 has 14 residues. The CDR3 sequence is CASSFISGANVLTF. The DNA of the CDR3 is TGTGCCAGCAGCTTTATATCTGGGGCCAACGTCCTGACTTTC.

V and J are TRBV4-3 and TRBJ1-4, with D perhaps TRBD1 (5 bases). This CDR3 is 17 amino acids long. The germline V gene has CDR1 LGHNA and CDR2 YSLEER. V shed 0 bases and J shed 5 bases, with 16 bases lying between them. Here the CDR3 DNA reads TGCGCCAGCAGCCAAGATACATTTAGACAGAGAAATGAAAAACTGTTTTTT. It codes for CASSQDTFRQRNEKLFF.

This clone was counted once. The V call is TRBV2, the J call TRBJ1-2; the D is unclear. Germline V gene sequence: CDR1 SNHLY, CDR2 FYNNEI. The length of the CDR3 is 12 residues. V lost 6 bases to trimming and J lost 7 bases, with 12 bases between them. CDR3 nucleotides: TGTGCCAGCAGCGCTCTCTGGAGTGGCTACACCTTC. It codes for CASSALWSGYTF.

The chain carries TRBV27 and TRBJ2-7; 7 bases line up with TRBD1. The CDR3 loop spans 13 amino acids. Germline CDR1 reads MNHEY; CDR2 reads SMNVEV (reference sequence). J was trimmed by 1 base and V by 4 bases; bases with no gene match: 1. The CDR3 nucleotides are TGTGCCAGCAGTTGGGGACAGTCCTACGAGCAGTACTTC. This encodes CASSWGQSYEQYF.

This sequence joins TRBV11-1 and TRBJ2-5, with a weak D call TRBD1 (5 bases). The CDR3 contains 13 residues. Germline V gene lookup returns CDR1 SGHAT and CDR2 FQDESV (reference sequence). Trimming pared 3 bases from V and 5 bases from J, leaving 10 bases between. CDR3: CASSFQGYETQYF. In nucleotides, the CDR3 is TGTGCCAGCAGCTTCCAGGGATATGAGACCCAGTACTTC. The complete variable domain, with remaining parts taken from reference TRBV11-1 and TRBJ2-5, reads EAEVAQSPRYKITEKSQAVAFWCDPISGHATLYWYRQILGQGPELLVQFQDESVVDDSQLPKDRFSAERLKGVDSTLKIQPAELGDSAMYLCASSFQGYETQYFGPGTRLLVL.

This chain connects TRBV7-9 to TRBJ1-1; 7 nucleotides match TRBD1. V trimming: 5 bases; J trimming: 1 base; junction bases outside the gene matches: 10. Germline V gene lookup returns CDR1 SEHNR and CDR2 FQNEAQ (reference sequence). The CDR3 contains 16 residues. Here the CDR3 reads CASSPRGRGENTEAFF. CDR3 sequence (DNA): TGTGCCAGCAGCCCCCGCGGCAGGGGGGAGAACACTGAAGCTTTCTTT.

This chain joins TRBV11-2 and TRBJ1-5, with D unresolved. Germline V CDR1 and CDR2: SGHAT, FQNNGV. The CDR3 sequence is 15 residues long. Deletions cut 1 base from V and 0 bases from J, with 7 bases between. The CDR3 sequence: CASSLGRGSNQPQHF. The CDR3 DNA reads TGTGCCAGCAGCTTAGGCCGGGGTAGCAATCAGCCCCAGCATTTT.

In DNA, the CDR3 is TGCGCCAGCAGCTTGGCGGGGCCAGGGGTTGAAGCTTTCTTT. Amino acids: CASSLAGPGVEAFF. The rearrangement links TRBV5-1 to TRBJ1-1, with D maybe TRBD1 (6 bases). The germline gives CDR1 SGHRS, CDR2 YFSETQ. V gave up 0 bases and J gave up 7 bases, with 13 bases separating them. The CDR3 loop spans 14 amino acids.

V and J are TRBV28 and TRBJ2-3; maybe TRBD2 (6 bases). Per germline, CDR1 MDHEN and CDR2 SYDVKM. The V end lost 4 bases, the J end lost 2 bases, and 19 bases lay between the germline ends. The CDR3 has 17 amino acids. CDR3 DNA: TGTGCCAGCAGTTCCCCTTCGATAGCGGTGGACACAGATACGCAGTATTTT. Translated, it gives CASSSPSIAVDTDTQYF.

The V gene is TRBV30, the J gene TRBJ2-3, with a possible D match to TRBD1 (7 bases). The CDR3 covers 14 residues. Germline CDR1 reads GTSNPN; CDR2 reads SVGIG (reference sequence). Trimming removed 1 base at V and 6 bases at J, with 14 bases between. DNA for the CDR3: TGTGCCTGGAGTGGGGGGGCAGGGGGGGATACGCAGTATTTT. Protein sequence: CAWSGGAGGDTQYF.

The chain has TRBV9 and TRBJ1-6; 9 bases line up with TRBD1. This CDR3 comprises 14 residues. Germline CDR1 reads SGDLS; CDR2 reads YYNGEE. The V segment lost 2 bases and the J segment 10 bases; nucleotides outside the gene matches: 4. In nucleotides, the CDR3 is TGTGCCAGCAGCGTGGACAGGGGAAGCTCACCCCTCCACTTT. It codes for CASSVDRGSSPLHF. The full variable domain, its missing parts supplied by reference TRBV9 and TRBJ1-6, is DSGVTQTPKHLITATGQRVTLRCSPRSGDLSVYWYQQSLDQGLQFLIQYYNGEERAKGNILERFSAQQFPDLHSELNLSSLELGDSALYFCASSVDRGSSPLHFGNGTRLTVT.

The rearrangement links TRBV2 to TRBJ1-6; D is unresolved. CDR1 SNHLY and CDR2 FYNNEI come from the germline V gene. V was trimmed by 6 bases and J by 3 bases, leaving 9 bases between them. There are 14 residues in the CDR3. The CDR3 region is CASRMSDYNSPLHF. Here the CDR3 DNA reads TGTGCCAGCAGAATGTCAGACTATAATTCACCCCTCCACTTT.

This CDR3 is CAISESRLAGGPGSTDTQYF. The CDR3 nucleotides are TGTGCCATCAGTGAGTCACGACTAGCGGGGGGGCCGGGAAGCACAGATACGCAGTATTTT. The chain combines TRBV10-3 with TRBJ2-3, with 14 bases matching TRBD2. V dropped 0 bases and J dropped 0; count of bases not matched to a gene: 8. CDR3 size: 20 residues. CDR1 and CDR2 from the germline V gene are ENHRY and SYGVKD.

The chain has TRBV19 and TRBJ1-2, with 10 positions matching TRBD1. The CDR3 has 13 amino acids. V shed 6 bases, J shed 4 bases, and the junction held 2 bases outside the gene matches. Germline V lookup: CDR1 LNHDA, CDR2 SQIVND (reference sequence). CDR3 in amino acids: CASRWTGGYGYTF. DNA of the CDR3: TGTGCCAGTAGATGGACAGGGGGCTATGGCTACACCTTC.

There are a few counts of this clone. V usage is TRBV11-2 and J usage is TRBJ1-1; the D is unclear. The CDR3 is made up of 15 amino acids. CDR1 is SGHAT and CDR2 is FQNNGV in the germline V gene. Trimming stripped 1 base from V and 0 bases from J, with 9 bases between. Here the CDR3 DNA reads TGTGCCAGCAGCTTAGGGTCTCACTTGAACACTGAAGCTTTCTTT. Amino acids: CASSLGSHLNTEAFF.

CDR3 bases: TGTGCCAGCAACCGACTAGCGGGGGGCCAGTACTTC. This codes for CASNRLAGGQYF. This chain uses TRBV28 with TRBJ2-5; 13 bases map to TRBD2. Germline trimming cut 7 bases from V and 10 bases from J; bases unmatched to any gene: 3. This CDR3 contains 12 residues. Germline V lookup: CDR1 MDHEN, CDR2 SYDVKM.

This clone was seen more than once but under ten times. V is TRBV5-4 and J is TRBJ2-3, with a tentative D call TRBD2 (5 bases). This CDR3 is built from 13 residues. The V end was cut by 4 bases, the J end by 5 bases, with 11 bases between. Germline V gives CDR1 SGHNT, CDR2 YYREEE (reference sequence). The CDR3 loop reads CASSGRTGDTQYF. The CDR3, as DNA: TGTGCCAGCAGCGGAAGGACTGGAGATACGCAGTATTTT.

The DNA for the CDR3 is TGTGCCAGCAGCTTAGGTGGGGCAGGAAACACTGAAGCTTTCTTT. Protein: CASSLGGAGNTEAFF. The chain carries TRBV7-2 and TRBJ1-1; possibly TRBD1 for D (5 bases). The germline V gene has CDR1 SGHTA and CDR2 FQGNSA. This CDR3 is 15 amino acids long. Trimming stripped 1 base from V and 2 bases from J, with 11 bases between.